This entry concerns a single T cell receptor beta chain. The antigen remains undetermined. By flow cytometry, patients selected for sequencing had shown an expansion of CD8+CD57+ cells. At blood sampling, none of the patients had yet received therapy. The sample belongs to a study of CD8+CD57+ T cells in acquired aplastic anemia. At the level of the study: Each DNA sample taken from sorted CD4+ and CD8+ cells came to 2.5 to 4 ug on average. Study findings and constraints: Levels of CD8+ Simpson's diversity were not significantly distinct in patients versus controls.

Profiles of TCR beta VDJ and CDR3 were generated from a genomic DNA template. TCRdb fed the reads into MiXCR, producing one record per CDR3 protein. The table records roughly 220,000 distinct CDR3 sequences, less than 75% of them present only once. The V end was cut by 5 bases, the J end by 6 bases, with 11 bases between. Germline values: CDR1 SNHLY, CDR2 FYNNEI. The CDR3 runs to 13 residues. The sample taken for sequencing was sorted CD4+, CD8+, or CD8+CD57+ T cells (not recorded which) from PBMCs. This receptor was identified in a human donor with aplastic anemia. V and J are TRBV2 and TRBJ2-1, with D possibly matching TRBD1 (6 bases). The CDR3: CASSLQGFNEQFF. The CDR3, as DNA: TGTGCCAGCAGTCTACAGGGTTTCAATGAGCAGTTCTTC.